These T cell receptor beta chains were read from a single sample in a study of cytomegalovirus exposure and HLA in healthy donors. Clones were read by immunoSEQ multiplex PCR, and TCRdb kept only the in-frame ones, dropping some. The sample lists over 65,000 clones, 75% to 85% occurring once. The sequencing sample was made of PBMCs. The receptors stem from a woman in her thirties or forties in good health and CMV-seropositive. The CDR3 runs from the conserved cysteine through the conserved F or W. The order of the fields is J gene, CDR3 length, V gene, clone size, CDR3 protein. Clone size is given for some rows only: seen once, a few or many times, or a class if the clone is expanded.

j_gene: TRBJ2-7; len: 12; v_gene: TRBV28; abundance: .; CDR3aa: CASRDSNGEQYF
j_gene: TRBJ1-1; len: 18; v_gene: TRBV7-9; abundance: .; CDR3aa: CASSLPPGQGALDTEAFF
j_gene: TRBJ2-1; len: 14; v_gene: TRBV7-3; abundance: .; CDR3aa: CASSLTGGNNEQFF
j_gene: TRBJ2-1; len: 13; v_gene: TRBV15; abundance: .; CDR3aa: CATSTTGVGEQFF
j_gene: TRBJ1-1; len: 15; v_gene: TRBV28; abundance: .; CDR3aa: CASSLALGGATEAFF
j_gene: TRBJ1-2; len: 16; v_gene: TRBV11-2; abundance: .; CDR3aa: CASSLPSGTANYGYTF
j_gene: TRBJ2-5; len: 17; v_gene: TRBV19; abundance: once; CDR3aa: CASSIWGGGLVQETQYF
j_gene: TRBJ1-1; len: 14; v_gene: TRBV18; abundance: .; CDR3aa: CASSLSGREAEAFF
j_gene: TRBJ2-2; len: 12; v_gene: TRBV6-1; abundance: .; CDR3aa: CASSPLLGELFF
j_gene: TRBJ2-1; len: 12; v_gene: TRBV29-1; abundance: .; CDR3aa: CSVWTDNNEQFF
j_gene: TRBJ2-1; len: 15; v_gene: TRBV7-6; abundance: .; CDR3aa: CASSLEGRGYNEQFF
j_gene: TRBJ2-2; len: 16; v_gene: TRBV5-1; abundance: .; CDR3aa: CASSPPGTENTGELFF
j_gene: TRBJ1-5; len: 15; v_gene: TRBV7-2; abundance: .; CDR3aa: CASSSWTGSSQPQHF
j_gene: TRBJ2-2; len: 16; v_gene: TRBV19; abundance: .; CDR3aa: CASSILGGTNTGELFF
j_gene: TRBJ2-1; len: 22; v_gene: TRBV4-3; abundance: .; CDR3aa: CASSQGIYGPGLAGVATGEQFF
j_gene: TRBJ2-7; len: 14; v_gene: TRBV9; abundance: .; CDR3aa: CASSPPGYPYEQYF
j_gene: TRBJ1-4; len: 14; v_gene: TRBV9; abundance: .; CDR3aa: CASSGGQGVEKLFF
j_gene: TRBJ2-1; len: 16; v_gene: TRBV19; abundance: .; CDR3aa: CASSSRGIGPNNEQFF
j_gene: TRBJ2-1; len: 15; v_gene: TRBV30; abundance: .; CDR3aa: CAWSATGGFYNEQFF
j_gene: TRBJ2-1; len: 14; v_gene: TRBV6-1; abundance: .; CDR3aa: CASTRRDSDNEQFF
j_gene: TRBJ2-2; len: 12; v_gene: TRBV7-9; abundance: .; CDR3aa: CASSLGSGELFF
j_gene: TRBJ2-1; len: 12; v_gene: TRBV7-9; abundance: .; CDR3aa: CSSSVTTNEQFF
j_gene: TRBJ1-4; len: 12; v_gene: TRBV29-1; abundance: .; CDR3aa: CSGRTFNEKLFF
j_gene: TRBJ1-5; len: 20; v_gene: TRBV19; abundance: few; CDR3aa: CASIPSVGTDRGLSNQPQHF
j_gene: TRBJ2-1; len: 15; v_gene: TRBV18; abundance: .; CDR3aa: CASSAGTSGYNEQFF
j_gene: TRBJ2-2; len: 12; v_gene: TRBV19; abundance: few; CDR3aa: CASTPSSGELFF
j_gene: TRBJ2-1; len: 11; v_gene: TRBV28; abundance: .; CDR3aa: CASSYPGEQFF
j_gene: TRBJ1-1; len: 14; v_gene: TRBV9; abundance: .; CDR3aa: CASSPSTVNTEAFF
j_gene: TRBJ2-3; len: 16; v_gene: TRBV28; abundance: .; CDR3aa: CASSSLSGRGTDTQYF
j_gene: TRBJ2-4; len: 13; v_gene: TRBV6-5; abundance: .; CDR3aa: CASGSRGRHIQYF
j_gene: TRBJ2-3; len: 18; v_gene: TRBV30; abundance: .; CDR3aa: CAWSVIQRGREPTDTQYF
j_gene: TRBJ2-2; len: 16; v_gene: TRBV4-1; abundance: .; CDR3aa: CASSQVNGPGAGELFF
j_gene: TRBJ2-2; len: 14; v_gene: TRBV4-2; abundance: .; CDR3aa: CASSQELYTGELFF
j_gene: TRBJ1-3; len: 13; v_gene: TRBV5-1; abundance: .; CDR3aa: CASSPEAGNTIYF
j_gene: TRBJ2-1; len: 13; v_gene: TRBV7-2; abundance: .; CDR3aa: CASRGLVTNEQFF
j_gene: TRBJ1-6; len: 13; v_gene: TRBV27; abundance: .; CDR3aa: CASSTGGRAPLHF
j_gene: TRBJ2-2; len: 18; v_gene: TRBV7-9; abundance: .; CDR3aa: CASSSDRDRVKRSGELFF
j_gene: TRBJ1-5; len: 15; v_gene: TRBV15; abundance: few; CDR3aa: CATSTGQGAGQPQHF
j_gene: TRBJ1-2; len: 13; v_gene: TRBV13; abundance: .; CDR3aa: CASSLRGVSGYTF
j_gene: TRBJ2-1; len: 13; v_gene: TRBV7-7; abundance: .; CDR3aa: CASSLKAGNEQFF
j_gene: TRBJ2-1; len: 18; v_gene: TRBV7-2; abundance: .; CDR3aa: CASSSGTSYPALVNEQFF
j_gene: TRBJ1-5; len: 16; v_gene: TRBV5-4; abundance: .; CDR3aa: CASNLDRVVSNQPQHF
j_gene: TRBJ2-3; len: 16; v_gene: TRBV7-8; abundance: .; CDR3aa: CASSLIPRSPADTQYF
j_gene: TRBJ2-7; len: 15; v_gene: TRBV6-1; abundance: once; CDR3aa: CASGKRMTGGIEQYF
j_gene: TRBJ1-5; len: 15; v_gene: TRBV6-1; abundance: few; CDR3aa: CASNPDRASNQPQHF
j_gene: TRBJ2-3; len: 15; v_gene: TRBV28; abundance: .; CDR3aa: CASSLGGLTTDTQYF
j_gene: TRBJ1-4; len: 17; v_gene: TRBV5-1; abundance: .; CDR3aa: CASSLVPSGETNEKLFF
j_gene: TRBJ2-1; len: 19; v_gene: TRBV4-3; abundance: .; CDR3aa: CASSQEAGMGPSSYNEQFF
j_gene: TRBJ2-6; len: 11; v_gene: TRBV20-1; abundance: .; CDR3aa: CSVGGANVLTF